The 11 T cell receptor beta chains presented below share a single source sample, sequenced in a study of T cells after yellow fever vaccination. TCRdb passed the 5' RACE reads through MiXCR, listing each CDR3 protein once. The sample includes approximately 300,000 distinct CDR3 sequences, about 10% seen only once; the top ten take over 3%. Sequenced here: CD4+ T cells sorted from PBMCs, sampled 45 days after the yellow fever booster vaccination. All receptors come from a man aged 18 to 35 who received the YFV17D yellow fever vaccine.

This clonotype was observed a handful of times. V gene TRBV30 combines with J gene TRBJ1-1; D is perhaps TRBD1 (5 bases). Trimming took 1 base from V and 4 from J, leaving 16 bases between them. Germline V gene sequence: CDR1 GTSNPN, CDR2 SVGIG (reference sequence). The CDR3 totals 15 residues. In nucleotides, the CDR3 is TGTGCCTGGAGTGCCAGACAGCGGGAGCTCACTGAAGCTTTCTTT. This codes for CAWSARQRELTEAFF.

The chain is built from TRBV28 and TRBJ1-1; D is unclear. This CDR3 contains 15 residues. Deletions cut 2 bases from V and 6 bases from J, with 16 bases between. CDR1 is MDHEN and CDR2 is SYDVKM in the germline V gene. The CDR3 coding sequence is TGTGCCAGCAGTTTACCCTTATCGGGTTACCCTGAAGCTTTCTTT. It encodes CASSLPLSGYPEAFF.

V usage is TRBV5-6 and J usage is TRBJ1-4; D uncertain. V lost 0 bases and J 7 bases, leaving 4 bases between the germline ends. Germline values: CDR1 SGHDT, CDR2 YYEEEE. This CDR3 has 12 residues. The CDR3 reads CASSLGLEKLFF. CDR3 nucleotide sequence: TGTGCCAGCAGCTTGGGCCTTGAAAAACTGTTTTTT.

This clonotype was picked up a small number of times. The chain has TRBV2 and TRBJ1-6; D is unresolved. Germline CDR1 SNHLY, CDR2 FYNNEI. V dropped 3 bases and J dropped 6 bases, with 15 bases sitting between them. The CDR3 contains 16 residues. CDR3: CASSEAAYDFNSPLHF. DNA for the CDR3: TGTGCCAGCAGTGAGGCAGCCTATGACTTTAATTCACCCCTCCACTTT.

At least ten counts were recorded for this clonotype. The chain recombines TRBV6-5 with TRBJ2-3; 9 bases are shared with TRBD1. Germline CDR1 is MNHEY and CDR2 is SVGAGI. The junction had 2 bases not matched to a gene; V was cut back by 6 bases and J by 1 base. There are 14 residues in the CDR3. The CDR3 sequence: CASSRTGGTDTQYF. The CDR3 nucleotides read TGTGCCAGCAGCCGGACAGGGGGCACAGATACGCAGTATTTT.

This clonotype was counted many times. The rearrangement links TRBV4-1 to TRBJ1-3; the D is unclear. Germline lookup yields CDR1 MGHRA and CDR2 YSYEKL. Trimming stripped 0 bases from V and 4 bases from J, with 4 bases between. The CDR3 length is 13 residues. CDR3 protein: CASSQEEGNTIYF. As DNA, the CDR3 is TGCGCCAGCAGCCAAGAAGAAGGAAACACCATATATTTT.

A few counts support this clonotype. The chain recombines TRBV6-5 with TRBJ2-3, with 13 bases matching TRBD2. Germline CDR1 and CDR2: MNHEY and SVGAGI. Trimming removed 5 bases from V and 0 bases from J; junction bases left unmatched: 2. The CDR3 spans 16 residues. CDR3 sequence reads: CASSPTSGGSTDTQYF. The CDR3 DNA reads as TGTGCCAGCAGTCCGACTAGCGGGGGGAGCACAGATACGCAGTATTTT.

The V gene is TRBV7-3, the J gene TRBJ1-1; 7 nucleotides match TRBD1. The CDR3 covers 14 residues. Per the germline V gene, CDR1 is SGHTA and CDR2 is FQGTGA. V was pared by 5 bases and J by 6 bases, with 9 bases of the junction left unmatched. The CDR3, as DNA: TGTGCCAGCAGCCCACAGGGGAGGGAAGCTGAAGCTTTCTTT. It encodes CASSPQGREAEAFF.

CDR3 sequence: CASSLAGTGAPYEQYF. In nucleotides, the CDR3 is TGTGCCAGCAGCTTAGCCGGGACAGGCGCGCCCTACGAGCAGTACTTC. The chain has TRBV7-2 and TRBJ2-7; 8 positions agree with TRBD1. Germline V gene lookup returns CDR1 SGHTA and CDR2 FQGNSA. V was clipped by 0 bases and J by 2 bases; unmatched bases: 6. The CDR3 consists of 16 residues.

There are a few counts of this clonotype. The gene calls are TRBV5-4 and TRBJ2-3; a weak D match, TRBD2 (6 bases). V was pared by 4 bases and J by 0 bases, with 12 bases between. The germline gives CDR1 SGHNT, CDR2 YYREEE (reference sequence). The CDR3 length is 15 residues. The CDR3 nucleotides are TGTGCCAGCAGCCGGACTATCCCTAGCACAGATACGCAGTATTTT. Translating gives CASSRTIPSTDTQYF.

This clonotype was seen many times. The CDR3 DNA reads TGCGCCAGCAGCCCCTTTGCCAGGATCACAGATACGCAGTATTTT. Translation gives CASSPFARITDTQYF. The rearrangement joins TRBV5-1 to TRBJ2-3; D unclear. V lost 4 bases, J lost 2 bases, and 14 bases lay in between. The V gene's germline CDR1 is SGHRS and CDR2 YFSETQ. The CDR3 has 15 residues.